The clone carrying this TCR beta chain has only a few counts. Trimming at V came to 0 bases and at J to 1 base, leaving 6 bases not matched to a gene. CDR1 and CDR2 (germline): SGHDT, YYEEEE. CDR3 length: 16 residues. Enrollees, about 18 to 89 years old, lived in 25 or so US areas. Cohorts were based on clinical histories the participants reported. How the authors handled the data: Reference gene primer amplification gave estimated nucleated cell counts. Profiled with immunoSEQ multiplex PCR; TCRdb holds only in-frame clones, not every one. That table is the source of V, J and clone size, and D and trimming were worked out from the DNA. The data show fewer than 200,000 clones, over 70% seen once. The data stem from a study of blood T cell repertoires in COVID-19. The wider study: Sample material is recorded as cDNA or gDNA derived from T cells, B-cell-depleted T cells, or PBMCs.

This sequence originates from a middle-aged woman with acute COVID-19. The chain has TRBV5-6 and TRBJ1-2; 7 bases align to TRBD1. Sequencing input: PBMCs or T cells enriched from blood (not recorded which). In DNA form, the CDR3 reads TGTGCCAGCAGCTTGGGGGACAGTAGGTTTAACTATGGCTACACCTTC. Its translation: CASSLGDSRFNYGYTF.